The clone carrying this TCR beta chain was detected many times. Assay used: immunoSEQ multiplex PCR; TCRdb lists only in-frame clones, some missing. Of approximately 180,000 clones listed, 89% are singletons. V gave up 1 base and J gave up 7 bases, with 12 bases separating them. The CDR3 consists of 13 residues. The V gene's germline CDR1 is SGHDT and CDR2 YYEEEE. The data were obtained in a study of blood T cell repertoires in COVID-19. Sequencing used PBMCs or T cells enriched from blood (not recorded which). The V call is TRBV5-6, the J call TRBJ2-7; tentative D call: TRBD2 (6 bases). This clonotype was obtained from a middle-aged woman with acute COVID-19. CDR3 coding DNA: TGTGCCAGCAGCTTGCTGTCAGGGACTGAGCAGTACTTC. This codes for CASSLLSGTEQYF.